These T cell receptor beta chains were read from a single sample in a study of cytomegalovirus exposure and HLA in healthy donors. Method: immunoSEQ multiplex PCR; TCRdb's copy keeps in-frame clones and lacks some. The sample records 170,000 or so clones, roughly 84% being singletons. Material: PBMCs. All receptors come from a boy aged 2-9 years in good health and CMV-seronegative. The CDR3 runs from the conserved cysteine through the conserved F or W. The D gene is left open where the match is weak.

d_call v_call cdr3_aa
TRBD1 TRBV10-3 CAISIDRGPNEKLFF
TRBD2 TRBV6-6 CASSSSGRAYETQYF
- TRBV19 CASSIDSGNAGNTIYF
- TRBV27 CASSLRTTTYNEQFF
TRBD1 TRBV4-1 CASSLLEGRTGGYEQYF
TRBD1 TRBV6-6 CASSYDRDLQELFF
TRBD2 TRBV29-1 CSVGTSGNYEQYF
TRBD1 TRBV29-1 CSVSSTGGTEAFF
- TRBV30 CAWIPGARTEAFF
TRBD1 TRBV5-8 CASSLAGTGDLGEQYF
- TRBV10-1 CASSEPSSTDTQYF
- TRBV19 CASSPRQDAYEQYF
- TRBV28 CASSQPGWQYYEQYF
TRBD2 TRBV2 CASQFQREIIFFEQYF
- TRBV11-2 CASSLVSGFSMADEAFF
- TRBV19 CASSMAGEGWGYTF
TRBD1 TRBV7-2 CASSSRTGPYEQYF
- TRBV10-3 CAISPGTYEQYF
TRBD2 TRBV4-2 CASSQGSRGGSTDTQYF
TRBD1 TRBV19 CASSRDRASYEQYF
TRBD2 TRBV27 CASSFGLAGQETQYF
TRBD2 TRBV6-1 CASSEGLQETQYF
TRBD2 TRBV10-2 CASSTRLAGSYEQYF
- TRBV28 CASSPGGPNTGELFF
- TRBV5-1 CASRTGRVLGELFF
TRBD1 TRBV6-5 CASSYSDRSNGYTF
- TRBV7-9 CASSLAEILAEAFF
TRBD2 TRBV7-9 CASSTGTTGTDTQYF
TRBD1 TRBV14 CASSQTTRGRNTIYF
- TRBV5-6 CASSPGLLGNEQFF
TRBD1 TRBV6-5 CASSLGTGGIYEQYF
TRBD2 TRBV5-4 CASSLAAGGPYEQYF
- TRBV27 CASSTPGLPINEQFF
TRBD2 TRBV28 CASSLYRGGIGTSGSYNEQFF
TRBD2 TRBV5-4 CASSLGLAERGGIDTQYF
- TRBV4-1 CASSQGAMGNQPQHF
- TRBV6-1 CASSESGVTEAFF
- TRBV2 CANSDGVPSTDTQYF
TRBD2 TRBV10-2 CASSPGTSGPNEQFF
TRBD1 TRBV10-3 CAISELPQGAENYGYTF
- TRBV2 CASSGEGDQPQHF
TRBD2 TRBV5-6 CASSLGGRADYEQYF
TRBD2 TRBV29-1 CSVVMPKTSGVNTGELFF
- TRBV19 CASSAPLGETQYF
- TRBV5-3 CARSLVAAGQYF
- TRBV7-9 CASSLGAWDPGQPQHF
- TRBV14 CASSQQDLTVDTIYF
- TRBV19 CASSPSGETQYF
- TRBV5-4 CASSVDPVAKNIQYF
TRBD1 TRBV7-9 CASSPTGGGEQYF
TRBD1 TRBV6-1 CASSEEGQGGYEQYF
TRBD2 TRBV7-8 CASSQIPSGRSGEQFF